This T cell receptor (beta chain) was identified during a study of blood T cell repertoires in COVID-19. Study-wide context: Researchers got acute and convalescent COVID-19 samples from the United States, Italy and Spain.

The data were produced by immunoSEQ multiplex PCR, yet TCRdb's version contains in-frame clones alone and is incomplete. The sample lists about 160,000 clones; 80% were seen once. The cohort comprised adults aged 18 to 89 years residing in approximately 25 US areas. This clonotype was obtained from a middle-aged man who had recovered from COVID-19. Sequencing used PBMCs or T cells enriched from blood (not recorded which).

The CDR3 here is CASSFVNTEAFF. For the CDR3, the DNA is TGTGCCAGCAGCTTCGTGAACACTGAAGCTTTCTTT. The chain links TRBV11-2 to TRBJ1-1, with D unclear. This CDR3 has 12 amino acids. V was trimmed by 3 bases and J by 0 bases, leaving 2 bases between them. Germline values: CDR1 SGHAT, CDR2 FQNNGV.